This T cell receptor beta chain was obtained from a study of T cells in Graves' hyperthyroidism and ophthalmopathy. Overall study findings and caveats: Also found in blood were most expanded thyroid clonotypes above 0.001.

There are many counts of this clonotype. As yet, its antigen is unknown. Clinical symptoms, serum thyroxine and TRAb, thyroid ultrasound and orbital computed tomography were used for the diagnoses. Amplification of TCR beta CDR3 regions used RNA as the template. Carried out on the TCR CDR3, a first-round RT-PCR used the HTBI primer set. TCRdb itself ran the multiplex PCR reads through MiXCR, one entry per CDR3 protein. The sample holds about 610,000 distinct CDR3 sequences, 40% to 55% seen once. The germline V gene has CDR1 SEHNR and CDR2 FQNEAQ (reference sequence). J gave up 6 bases and V 1 base, and 10 bases lay outside the gene matches. CDR3 size: 16 residues.

The TCR was taken from a woman between 18 and 29 years old with Graves' hyperthyroidism. The rearrangement links TRBV7-9 to TRBJ1-2, with 8 positions matching TRBD1. Specimen: peripheral blood or thyroid tissue (not recorded which). The CDR3 spells CASSLDLGTGRNGYTF. CDR3 sequence (DNA): TGTGCCAGCAGCTTAGACTTAGGGACAGGCAGGAATGGCTACACCTTC.